The T cell receptor (beta chain) under discussion was sequenced for a study of blood T cell repertoires in COVID-19. In the study overall: T cells, B-cell-depleted T cells, or PBMCs supplied cDNA or gDNA.

Germline V gene lookup returns CDR1 SGDLS and CDR2 YYNGEE. V shed 4 bases and J 1 base; nucleotides not matched to a gene: 4. The CDR3 has 14 residues. Original processing notes: Reference gene primer amplification gave estimated nucleated cell counts. Using immunoSEQ multiplex PCR, the repertoire was profiled, and TCRdb retains in-frame clones only, with some absent. V and J calls and clone size are copied from that table; D and trimming were computed from the DNA. The sample contains roughly 350,000 clones, approximately 87% of which appear only once. Sequences were obtained from peripheral blood. The receptor was derived from a woman aged 50 to 60 with active or convalescent COVID-19. The chain recombines TRBV9 with TRBJ2-5, with 7 bases matching TRBD1. In DNA, the CDR3 is TGTGCCAGCAGCACGAGGACAGGCCAAGAGACCCAGTACTTC. Translating it yields CASSTRTGQETQYF.